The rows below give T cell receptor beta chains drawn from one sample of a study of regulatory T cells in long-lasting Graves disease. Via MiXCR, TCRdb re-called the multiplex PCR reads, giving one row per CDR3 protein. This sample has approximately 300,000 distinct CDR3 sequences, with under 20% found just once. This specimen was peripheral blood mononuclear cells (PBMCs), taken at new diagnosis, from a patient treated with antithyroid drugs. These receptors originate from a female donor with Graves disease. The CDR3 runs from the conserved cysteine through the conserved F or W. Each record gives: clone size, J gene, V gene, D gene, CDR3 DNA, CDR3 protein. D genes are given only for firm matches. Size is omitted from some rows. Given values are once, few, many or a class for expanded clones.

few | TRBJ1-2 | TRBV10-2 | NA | TGCGCCAGCAGTAGGGACCCCGCTAACTATGGCTACACCTTC | CASSRDPANYGYTF
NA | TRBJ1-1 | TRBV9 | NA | TGTGCCAGCAGCGTACAGGGATACACTGAAGCTTTCTTT | CASSVQGYTEAFF
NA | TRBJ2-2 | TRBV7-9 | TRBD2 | TGTGCCAGCAGCGCTATTTTATCGATTAGAAGAGCGGGAGAAGAGCGGGGAGCTGTTTTT | CASSAILSIRRAGEERGAVF
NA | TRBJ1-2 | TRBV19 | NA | TGTGCCAGTAGCACCAGAATCGGGGGGGCAGGCACCTTC | CASSTRIGGAGTF
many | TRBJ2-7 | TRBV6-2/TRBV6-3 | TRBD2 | TGTGCCAGCAGTTTACGGACTAGCGGGAGTAAAGACTACGAGCAGTACTTC | CASSLRTSGSKDYEQYF
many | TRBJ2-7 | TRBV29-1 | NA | TGCAGCGTCTTCGGAATCACGGGGCGGGGTACAGCCTACGAGCAGTACTTC | CSVFGITGRGTAYEQYF
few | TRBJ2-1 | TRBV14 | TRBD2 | TGTGCCAGCAGCCGGACCCTAGCGGGAGGCCCCGACGAGCAGTTCTTC | CASSRTLAGGPDEQFF
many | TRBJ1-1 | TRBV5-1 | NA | TGCGCCAGCAGCTCGGGAATCGTGTCAGGGTTTCTGAACACTGAAGCTTTCTTT | CASSSGIVSGFLNTEAFF
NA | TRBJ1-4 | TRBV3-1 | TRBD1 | TGTGCCAGCAGCCAAACTCCAACAGGGGCCTCGGGCGAAAAACTGTTTTTT | CASSQTPTGASGEKLFF
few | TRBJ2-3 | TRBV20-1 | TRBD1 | TGCAGTGCTCCGCGACAGGGGACAGGCACAGATACGCAGTATTTT | CSAPRQGTGTDTQYF
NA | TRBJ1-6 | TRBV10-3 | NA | TGTGCCACCCTAGCGAGCTCCTATAATTCACCCCTCCACTTT | CATLASSYNSPLHF
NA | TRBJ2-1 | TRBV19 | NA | TGTGCCAGTAGTCCCCGAACAGCTGGAGGGGCCTACAATGAGCAGTTCTTC | CASSPRTAGGAYNEQFF
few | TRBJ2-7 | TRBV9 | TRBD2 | TGTGCCAGCAGCGTAGCTGACGGGAGGGCCGGGCAGTACTTC | CASSVADGRAGQYF
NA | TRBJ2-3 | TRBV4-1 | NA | TGCGCCAGCAGCCAAGATTTCAGCGCGGGCACAGATACGCAGTATTTT | CASSQDFSAGTDTQYF
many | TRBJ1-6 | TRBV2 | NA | TGTGCCACGGAGGGGGGGACGTCCAACTTTTCACCCCTCCACTTT | CATEGGTSNFSPLHF
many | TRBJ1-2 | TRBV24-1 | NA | TGTGCCACCAGCTCCTCAGGGAACTATGGCTACACCTTC | CATSSSGNYGYTF
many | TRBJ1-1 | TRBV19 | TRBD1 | TGTGCCAGTAGTATCAGACAGGGAAACACTGAAGCTTTCTTT | CASSIRQGNTEAFF
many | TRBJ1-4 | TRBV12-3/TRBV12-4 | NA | TGTGCCAGCAGAAAATCCACCGGGCCTAATGAAAAACTGTTTTTT | CASRKSTGPNEKLFF
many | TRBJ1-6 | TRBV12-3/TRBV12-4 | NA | TGTGCCAGCAGTCTATCCTCAGGGACACGCAATTCACCCCTCCACTTT | CASSLSSGTRNSPLHF
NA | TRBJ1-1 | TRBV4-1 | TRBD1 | TGCGCCAGCAGCCAAGTTGGACAGGGGAACACTGAAGCTTTCTTT | CASSQVGQGNTEAFF
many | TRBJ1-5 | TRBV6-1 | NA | TGTGCCAGCAGGGCCGGAGGGCAGGGAGACAATCAGCCCCAGCATTTT | CASRAGGQGDNQPQHF
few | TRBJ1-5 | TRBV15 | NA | TGTGCCACCAGCAGAGATGGGACATTATATAGCAATCAGCCCCAGCATTTT | CATSRDGTLYSNQPQHF
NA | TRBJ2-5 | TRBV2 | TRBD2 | TGTGCCAGCAGTGACGGACTAGCGATGGGAGAGACCCAGTACTTC | CASSDGLAMGETQYF
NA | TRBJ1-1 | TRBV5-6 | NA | TGTGCCAGCAGCTTAAGCCCGGGGATGAACACTGAAGCTTTCTTT | CASSLSPGMNTEAFF
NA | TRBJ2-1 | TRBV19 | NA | TGTGCCAGTAGTATTTCTGGACAGTACAATGAGCAGTTCTTC | CASSISGQYNEQFF
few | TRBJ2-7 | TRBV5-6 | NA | TGTGCCAGCAGCCTGAAAACAGGGAGCTCCTACGAGCAGTACTTC | CASSLKTGSSYEQYF
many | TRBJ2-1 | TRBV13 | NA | TGTGCCAGCAGCTTAGAGAGGTGGGGCGGCTCTTACAATGAGCAGTTCTTC | CASSLERWGGSYNEQFF
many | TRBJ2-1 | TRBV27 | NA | TGTGCCAGCAGCCCATCTTATCGGGGGAGCGATGAGCAGTTCTTC | CASSPSYRGSDEQFF
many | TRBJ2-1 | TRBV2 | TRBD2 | TGTGCCAGCAGTGTCGGACTAGCGGAGGTGGGTGAGCAGTTCTTC | CASSVGLAEVGEQFF
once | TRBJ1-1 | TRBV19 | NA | TGTGCCAGTAGTATCTCGACGAACACTGAAGCTTTCTTT | CASSISTNTEAFF
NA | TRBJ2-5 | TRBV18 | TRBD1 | TGTGCCAGCTCACCCTCCTGGACAGGGGGCCGTCAAGAGACCCAGTACTTC | CASSPSWTGGRQETQYF
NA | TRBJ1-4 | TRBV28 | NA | TGTGCCAGCAGTTTGAGGTTGGGGGGTATCGGTGAAAAACTGTTTTTT | CASSLRLGGIGEKLFF
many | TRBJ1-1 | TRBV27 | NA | TGTGCCAGCAGTTTCTTGGATTTTAGCACTGAAGCTTTCTTT | CASSFLDFSTEAFF
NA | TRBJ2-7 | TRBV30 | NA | TGTGCCTGGGCAACCGGGACGGTATCCTACGAGCAGTACTTC | CAWATGTVSYEQYF
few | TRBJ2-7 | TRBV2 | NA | TGTGCCAGCAAGCCGGGGGGCCCGCCCTCGGGGGAGCAGTACTTC | CASKPGGPPSGEQYF
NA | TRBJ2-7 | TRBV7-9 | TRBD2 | TGTGCCAGCAGCCCACCCGCCGGGAGCTGGGGGGGTGCCGAGCAGTACTTC | CASSPPAGSWGGAEQYF
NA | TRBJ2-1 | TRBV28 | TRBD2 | TGTGCCAGCAGTTTATGGACTGGACTAGCGGGAGATTACGATGAGCAGTTCTTC | CASSLWTGLAGDYDEQFF
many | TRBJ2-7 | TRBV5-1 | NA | TGCGCCAGCGGAGAAACAGGGTTCGAGCAGTACTTC | CASGETGFEQYF
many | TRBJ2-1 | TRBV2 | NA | TGTGCCAGCAGTGAAACGGGGATTAACAATGAGCAGTTCTTC | CASSETGINNEQFF
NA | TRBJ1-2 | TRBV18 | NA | TGTGCCAGCTCACCAATTCCCCCCGCATTACCCCTATCTAACTATGGCTACACCTTC | CASSPIPPALPLSNYGYTF
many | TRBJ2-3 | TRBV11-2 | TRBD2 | TGTGCCAGCAGCTTGGTTGATACTAGCGGGAGAACAGCGCAGTATTTT | CASSLVDTSGRTAQYF
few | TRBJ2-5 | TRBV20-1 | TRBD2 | TGCAGTGCTAGACCCAACTACGGACTAGCAGATCAAGAGACCCAGTACTTC | CSARPNYGLADQETQYF
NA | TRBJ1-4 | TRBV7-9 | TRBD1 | TGTGCCAGCAGCTTATACAGGGGGCCCATTCCTGAAAAACTGTTTTTT | CASSLYRGPIPEKLFF
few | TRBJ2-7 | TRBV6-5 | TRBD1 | TGTGCCAGCAGTTACTCCGAGACAGGGAGCTCCTACGAGCAGTACTTC | CASSYSETGSSYEQYF
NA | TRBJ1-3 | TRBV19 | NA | TGTGCCAGTACTGTTGGGGTGAATGGAAACACCATATATTTT | CASTVGVNGNTIYF
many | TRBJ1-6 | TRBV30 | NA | TGTGCCGGGAGTGGGGAGTATTCACCCCTCCACTTT | CAGSGEYSPLHF
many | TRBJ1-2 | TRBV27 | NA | TGTGCCAGCAGGAGTGGGGCGTTTGGCTACACCTTC | CASRSGAFGYTF
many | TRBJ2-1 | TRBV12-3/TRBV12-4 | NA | TGTGCCAGCAGTTTCAAACCGGGACGACGACACAATGAGCAGTTCTTC | CASSFKPGRRHNEQFF
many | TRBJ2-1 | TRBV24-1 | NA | TGTGCCACCAGTGATCCGAGAAATGGGGGAAGGAGTGAGCAGTTCTTC | CATSDPRNGGRSEQFF
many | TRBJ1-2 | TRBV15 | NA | TGTGCCACCAGCCAAAGTAGGGTCAGGGAGTCCTATGGCTACACCTTC | CATSQSRVRESYGYTF
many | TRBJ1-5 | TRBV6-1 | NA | TGTGCCAGCAGCCGGGCGATGGACGGTGGGAAGGGCAATCAGCCCCAGCATTTT | CASSRAMDGGKGNQPQHF
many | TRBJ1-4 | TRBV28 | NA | TGTGCCAGCAGTGGCCCAAGCGGACAGTTTAATGAAAAACTGTTTTTT | CASSGPSGQFNEKLFF
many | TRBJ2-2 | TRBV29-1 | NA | TGCAGCGTTGTTGGGGTTGAGGACAGCAACACCGGGGAGCTGTTTTTT | CSVVGVEDSNTGELFF
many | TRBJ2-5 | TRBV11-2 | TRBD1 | TGTGCCAGCAGCCCATTAGGCGGGACAGGGGTAGGCGAGACCCAGTACTTC | CASSPLGGTGVGETQYF
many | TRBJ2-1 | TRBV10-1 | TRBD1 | TGCGCCACCGGGACAGGGAGAAAGAATGAGCAGTTCTTC | CATGTGRKNEQFF
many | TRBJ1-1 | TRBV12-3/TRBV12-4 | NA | TGTGCCAGCAGTCCTTCAGGGGTCTACACTGAAGCTTTCTTT | CASSPSGVYTEAFF
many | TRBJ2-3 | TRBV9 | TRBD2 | TGTGCCAGCAGCGTATCGAGGACTAGCGGGAGAGATACGCAGTATTTT | CASSVSRTSGRDTQYF